The 5 T cell receptor beta chains below come from one sample, sequenced in a study of spatial heterogeneity in lung cancer. The time point is: sample taken at primary tumor resection. TCRdb reprocessed the 5' RACE reads via MiXCR and lists one record per CDR3 protein. The table has around 45,000 distinct CDR3 sequences, roughly 13% seen once. Sequencing was performed on PBMCs, taken at surgery. The receptor source for this set is a male donor with early-stage non-small cell lung cancer.

This clonotype was detected a few times. This sequence joins TRBV28 and TRBJ1-1; D call uncertain. The germline V and J ends were trimmed by 3 bases and 0 bases, with 2 bases remaining between them. The CDR3 totals 12 residues. CDR1 and CDR2 (germline): MDHEN, SYDVKM. CDR3 nucleotide sequence: TGTGCCAGCAGTTTCGTGAACACTGAAGCTTTCTTT. This translates into CASSFVNTEAFF. The complete variable domain, with remaining parts taken from reference TRBV28 and TRBJ1-1, reads DVKVTQSSRYLVKRTGEKVFLECVQDMDHENMFWYRQDPGLGLRLIYFSYDVKMKEKGDIPEGYSVSREKKERFSLILESASTNQTSMYLCASSFVNTEAFFGQGTRLTVV.

This clonotype occurred many times. The gene calls are TRBV5-1 and TRBJ2-1, with D perhaps TRBD1 or TRBD2 (5 bases each). The germline V gene has CDR1 SGHRS and CDR2 YFSETQ. V lost 2 bases and J lost 0, with 12 bases in between. The CDR3 extends over 16 amino acids. The CDR3 spells CASSLGTTSSYNEQFF. CDR3 nucleotide sequence: TGCGCCAGCAGCTTAGGGACCACGAGCTCCTACAATGAGCAGTTCTTC.

This rearrangement joins TRBV5-1 to TRBJ2-7; TRBD1 agrees at 7 bases. Germline loops: CDR1 SGHRS, CDR2 YFSETQ. The V gene end was trimmed by 4 bases and the J gene end by 4 bases; junction bases not matched to a gene: 8. The CDR3 sequence is 14 residues long. CDR3 protein: CASSVEGATYEQYF. For the CDR3, the DNA is TGCGCCAGCAGCGTTGAGGGGGCAACGTACGAGCAGTACTTC.

This clonotype was seen many times. The V call is TRBV27, the J call TRBJ2-1; 7 bases fit TRBD2. Trimming cost V 8 bases and J 2 bases; bases outside gene matches: 6. The germline gives CDR1 MNHEY, CDR2 SMNVEV (reference sequence). This CDR3 spans 14 amino acids. CDR3 sequence: CASGGDGTYNEQFF. As DNA, the CDR3 is TGTGCCAGCGGGGGGGACGGGACCTACAATGAGCAGTTCTTC.

This chain joins TRBV28 and TRBJ1-6; D is perhaps TRBD1 (5 bases). The germline V gene has CDR1 MDHEN and CDR2 SYDVKM. The CDR3 is 14 amino acids. V was cut by 6 bases and J by 6 bases, with 12 bases left in between. This CDR3 is CASRTTGVNSPLHF. The CDR3 DNA sequence: TGTGCCAGCAGGACTACAGGAGTTAATTCACCCCTCCACTTT.